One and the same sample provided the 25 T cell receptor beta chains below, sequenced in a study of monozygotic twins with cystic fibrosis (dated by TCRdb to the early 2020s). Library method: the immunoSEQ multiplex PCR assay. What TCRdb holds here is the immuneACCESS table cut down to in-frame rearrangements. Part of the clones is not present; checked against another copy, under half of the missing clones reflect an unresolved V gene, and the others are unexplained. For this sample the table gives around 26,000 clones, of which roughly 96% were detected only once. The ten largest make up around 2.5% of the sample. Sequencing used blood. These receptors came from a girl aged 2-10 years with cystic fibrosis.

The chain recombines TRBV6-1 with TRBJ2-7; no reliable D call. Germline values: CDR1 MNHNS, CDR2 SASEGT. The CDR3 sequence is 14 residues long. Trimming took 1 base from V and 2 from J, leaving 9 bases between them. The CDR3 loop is CASSEGRRTYEQYF. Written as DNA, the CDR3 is TGTGCCAGCAGTGAAGGAAGGCGGACCTACGAGCAGTACTTC.

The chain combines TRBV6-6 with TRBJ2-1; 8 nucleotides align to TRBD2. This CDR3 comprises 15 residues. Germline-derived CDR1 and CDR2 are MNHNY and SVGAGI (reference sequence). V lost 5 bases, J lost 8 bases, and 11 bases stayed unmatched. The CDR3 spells CASSTQGLGWDEQFF. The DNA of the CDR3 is TGTGCCAGCAGTACTCAGGGACTAGGTTGGGATGAGCAGTTCTTC.

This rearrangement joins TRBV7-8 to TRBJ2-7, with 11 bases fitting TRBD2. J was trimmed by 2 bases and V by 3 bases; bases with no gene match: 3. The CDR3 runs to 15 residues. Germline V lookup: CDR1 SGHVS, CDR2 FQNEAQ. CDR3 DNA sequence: TGTGCCAGCAGCTTGCGGACTAGCGGGCCCTACGAGCAGTACTTC. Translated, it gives CASSLRTSGPYEQYF. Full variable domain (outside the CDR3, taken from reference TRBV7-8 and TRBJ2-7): GAGVSQSPRYKVAKRGQDVALRCDPISGHVSLFWYQQALGQGPEFLTYFQNEAQLDKSGLPSDRFFAERPEGSVSTLKIQRTQQEDSAVYLCASSLRTSGPYEQYFGPGTRLTVT.

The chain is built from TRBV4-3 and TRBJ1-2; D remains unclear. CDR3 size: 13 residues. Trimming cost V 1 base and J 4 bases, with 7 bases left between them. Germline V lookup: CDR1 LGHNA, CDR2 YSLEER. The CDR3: CASSQAQAYGYTF. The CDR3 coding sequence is TGCGCCAGCAGCCAAGCCCAGGCCTATGGCTACACCTTC.

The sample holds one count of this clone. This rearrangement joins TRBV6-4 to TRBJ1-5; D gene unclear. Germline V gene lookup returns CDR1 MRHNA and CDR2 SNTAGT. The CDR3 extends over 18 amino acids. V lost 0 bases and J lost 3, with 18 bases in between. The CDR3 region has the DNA TGTGCCAGCAGTGACTCGATGGGATCATTTGACCACAATCAGCCCCAGCATTTT. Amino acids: CASSDSMGSFDHNQPQHF.

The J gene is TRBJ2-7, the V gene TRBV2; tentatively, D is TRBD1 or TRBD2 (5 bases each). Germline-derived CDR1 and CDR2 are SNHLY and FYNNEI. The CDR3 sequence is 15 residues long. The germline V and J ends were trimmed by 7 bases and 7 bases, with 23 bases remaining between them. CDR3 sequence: CASTEWGRRPGEQYF. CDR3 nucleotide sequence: TGTGCCAGCACCGAATGGGGCAGGAGGCCGGGGGAGCAGTACTTC.

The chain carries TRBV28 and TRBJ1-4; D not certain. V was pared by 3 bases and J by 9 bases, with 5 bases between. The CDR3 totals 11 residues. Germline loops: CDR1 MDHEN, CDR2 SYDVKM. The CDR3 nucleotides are TGTGCCAGCAGTTTGTTTAAAAAACTGTTTTTT. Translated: CASSLFKKLFF.

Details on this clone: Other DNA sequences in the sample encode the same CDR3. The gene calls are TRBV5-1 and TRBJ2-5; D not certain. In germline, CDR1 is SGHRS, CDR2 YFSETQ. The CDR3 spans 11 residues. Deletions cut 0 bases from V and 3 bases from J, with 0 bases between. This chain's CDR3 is CASSLEETQYF. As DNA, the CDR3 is TGCGCCAGCAGCTTGGAAGAGACCCAGTACTTC. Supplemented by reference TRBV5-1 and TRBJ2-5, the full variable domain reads KAGVTQTPRYLIKTRGQQVTLSCSPISGHRSVSWYQQTPGQGLQFLFEYFSETQRNKGNFPGRFSGRQFSNSRSEMNVSTLELGDSALYLCASSLEETQYFGPGTRLLVL.

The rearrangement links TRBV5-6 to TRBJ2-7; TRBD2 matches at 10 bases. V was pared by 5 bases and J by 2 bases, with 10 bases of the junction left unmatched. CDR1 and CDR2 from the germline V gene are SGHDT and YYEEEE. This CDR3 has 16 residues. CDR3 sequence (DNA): TGTGCCAGCAGGGAGGAGCTAGCGGGGGACCCCTACGAGCAGTACTTC. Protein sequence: CASREELAGDPYEQYF.

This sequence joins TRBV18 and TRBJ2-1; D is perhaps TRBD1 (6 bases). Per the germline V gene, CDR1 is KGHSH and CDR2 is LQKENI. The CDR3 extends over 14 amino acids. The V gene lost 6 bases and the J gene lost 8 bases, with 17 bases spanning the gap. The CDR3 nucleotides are TGTGCCAGCTCCCCGGCTGGGGGCAGAGATGAGCAGTTCTTC. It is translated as CASSPAGGRDEQFF.

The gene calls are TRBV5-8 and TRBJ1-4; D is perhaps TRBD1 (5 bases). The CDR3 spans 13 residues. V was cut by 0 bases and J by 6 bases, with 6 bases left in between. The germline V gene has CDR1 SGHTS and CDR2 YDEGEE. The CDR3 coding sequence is TGTGCCAGCAGCTTGGGACAGTATGAAAAACTGTTTTTT. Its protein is CASSLGQYEKLFF.

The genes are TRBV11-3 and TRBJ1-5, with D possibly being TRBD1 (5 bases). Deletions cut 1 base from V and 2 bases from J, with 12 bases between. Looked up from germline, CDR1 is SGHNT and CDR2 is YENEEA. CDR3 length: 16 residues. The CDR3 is CASSLGTTGRNQPQHF. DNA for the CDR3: TGTGCCAGCAGCTTAGGGACAACAGGACGCAATCAGCCCCAGCATTTT.

The CDR3 bases are TGTGCCAGCAGCCAGACAGTGCTCCCCGGCGAGCAGTACTTC. Translating it yields CASSQTVLPGEQYF. The chain carries TRBV27 and TRBJ2-7, with D maybe TRBD1 (5 bases). The germline V gene has CDR1 MNHEY and CDR2 SMNVEV (reference sequence). This CDR3 region has 14 residues. V was pared by 6 bases and J by 6 bases, with 18 bases between.

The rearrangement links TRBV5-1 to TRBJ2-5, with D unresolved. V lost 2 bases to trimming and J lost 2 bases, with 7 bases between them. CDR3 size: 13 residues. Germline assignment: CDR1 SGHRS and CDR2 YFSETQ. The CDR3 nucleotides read TGCGCCAGCAGCTTTTATACACAAGAGACCCAGTACTTC. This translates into CASSFYTQETQYF. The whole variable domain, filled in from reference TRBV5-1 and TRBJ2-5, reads KAGVTQTPRYLIKTRGQQVTLSCSPISGHRSVSWYQQTPGQGLQFLFEYFSETQRNKGNFPGRFSGRQFSNSRSEMNVSTLELGDSALYLCASSFYTQETQYFGPGTRLLVL.

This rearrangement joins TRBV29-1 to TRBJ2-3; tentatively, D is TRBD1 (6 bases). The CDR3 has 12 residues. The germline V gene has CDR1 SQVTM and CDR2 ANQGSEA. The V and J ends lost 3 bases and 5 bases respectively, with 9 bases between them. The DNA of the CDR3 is TGCAGCGTTGATACAGGGCTAGATACGCAGTATTTT. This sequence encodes CSVDTGLDTQYF.

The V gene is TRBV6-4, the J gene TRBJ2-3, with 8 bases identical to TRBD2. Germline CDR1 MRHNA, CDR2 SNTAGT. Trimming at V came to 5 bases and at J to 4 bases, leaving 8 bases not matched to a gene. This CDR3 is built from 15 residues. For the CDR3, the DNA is TGTGCCAGCAGTAGCAGCGGGAGTAGCTCAGATACGCAGTATTTT. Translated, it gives CASSSSGSSSDTQYF.

The CDR3 reads CASRGGAEQYF. CDR3 nucleotide sequence: TGTGCCAGCAGGGGCGGGGCAGAGCAGTACTTC. The V and J genes are TRBV27 and TRBJ2-7; possible D gene TRBD2, 6 bases. Per germline, CDR1 MNHEY and CDR2 SMNVEV (reference sequence). This CDR3 has 11 amino acids. Trimming removed 6 bases from V and 7 bases from J, with 10 bases in between.

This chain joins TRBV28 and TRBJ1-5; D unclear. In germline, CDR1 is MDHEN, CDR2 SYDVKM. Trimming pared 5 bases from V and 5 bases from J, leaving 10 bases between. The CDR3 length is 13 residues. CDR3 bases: TGTGCCAGCAGTCCTAATACTCATCAGCCCCAGCATTTT. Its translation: CASSPNTHQPQHF. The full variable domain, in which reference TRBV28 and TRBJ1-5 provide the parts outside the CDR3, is DVKVTQSSRYLVKRTGEKVFLECVQDMDHENMFWYRQDPGLGLRLIYFSYDVKMKEKGDIPEGYSVSREKKERFSLILESASTNQTSMYLCASSPNTHQPQHFGDGTRLSIL.

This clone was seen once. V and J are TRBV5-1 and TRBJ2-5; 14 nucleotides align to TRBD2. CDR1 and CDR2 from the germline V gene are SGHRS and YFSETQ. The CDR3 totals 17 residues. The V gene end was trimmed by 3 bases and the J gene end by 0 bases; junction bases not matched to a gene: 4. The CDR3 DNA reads TGCGCCAGCAGCTACAGACTAGCGGGGGGGGACCAAGAGACCCAGTACTTC. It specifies CASSYRLAGGDQETQYF.

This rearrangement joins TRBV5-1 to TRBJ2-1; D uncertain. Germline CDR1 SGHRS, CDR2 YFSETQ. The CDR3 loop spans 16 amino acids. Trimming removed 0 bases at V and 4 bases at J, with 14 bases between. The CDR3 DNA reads TGCGCCAGCAGCTTGGACGGGTTAAGCTTATACAATGAGCAGTTCTTC. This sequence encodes CASSLDGLSLYNEQFF. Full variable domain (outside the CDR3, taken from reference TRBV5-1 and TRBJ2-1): KAGVTQTPRYLIKTRGQQVTLSCSPISGHRSVSWYQQTPGQGLQFLFEYFSETQRNKGNFPGRFSGRQFSNSRSEMNVSTLELGDSALYLCASSLDGLSLYNEQFFGPGTRLTVL.

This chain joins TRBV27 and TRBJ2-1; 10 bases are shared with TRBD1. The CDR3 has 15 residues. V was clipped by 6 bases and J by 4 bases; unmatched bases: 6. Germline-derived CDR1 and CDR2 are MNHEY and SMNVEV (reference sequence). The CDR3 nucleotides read TGTGCCAGCAGCCCCGGGACAGGGGCGTACAATGAGCAGTTCTTC. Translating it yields CASSPGTGAYNEQFF.

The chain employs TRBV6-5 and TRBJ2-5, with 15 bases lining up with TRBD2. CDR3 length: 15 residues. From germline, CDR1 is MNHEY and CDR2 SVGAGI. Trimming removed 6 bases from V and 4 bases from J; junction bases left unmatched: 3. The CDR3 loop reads CASSPGLAGGETQYF. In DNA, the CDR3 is TGTGCCAGCAGCCCGGGACTAGCGGGGGGAGAGACCCAGTACTTC.

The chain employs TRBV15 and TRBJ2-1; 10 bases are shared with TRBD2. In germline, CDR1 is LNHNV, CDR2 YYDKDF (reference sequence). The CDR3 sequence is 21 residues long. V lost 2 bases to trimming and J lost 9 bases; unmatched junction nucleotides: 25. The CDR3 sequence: CATSRKNRTGKLAGPRGEQFF. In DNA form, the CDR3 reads TGTGCCACCAGCAGAAAAAATCGGACAGGGAAACTAGCGGGACCCCGGGGTGAGCAGTTCTTC.

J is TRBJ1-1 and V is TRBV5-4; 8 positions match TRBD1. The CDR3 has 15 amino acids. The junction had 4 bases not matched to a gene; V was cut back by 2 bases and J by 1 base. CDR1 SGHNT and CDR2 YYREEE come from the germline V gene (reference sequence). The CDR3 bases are TGTGCCAGCAGCTTCCAGGGACAGGCGAACACTGAAGCTTTCTTT. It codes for CASSFQGQANTEAFF.

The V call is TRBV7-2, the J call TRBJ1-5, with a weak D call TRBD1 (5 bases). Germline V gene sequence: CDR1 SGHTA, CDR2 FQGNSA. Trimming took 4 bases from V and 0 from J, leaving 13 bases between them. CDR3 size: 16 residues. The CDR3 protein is CASSYLGPSSNQPQHF. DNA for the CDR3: TGTGCCAGCAGCTACTTGGGACCGAGTAGCAATCAGCCCCAGCATTTT.